The following is a T cell receptor (beta chain) sequence with its context. What it binds is unknown. The sample belongs to a study of OX40 agonist ivuxolimab in advanced cancers. For the study at large: The patients got ivuxolimab, which is an agonistic anti-OX40 (CD134) antibody. Recorded diagnoses for dose-escalation patients were hepatocellular carcinoma, melanoma, renal cell or head and neck cancer. Study-wide findings and caveats: Some of the lowest clonal expansion was seen in partial responders at 0.1-3.0 mg/kg. At doses 0.1 to 3.0 mg/kg, CD4+ and CD8+ clones expanded.

The germline gives CDR1 SGHRS, CDR2 YFSETQ. V was pared by 3 bases and J by 3 bases, with 13 bases between. The CDR3 has 14 residues. The protocol was immunoSEQ multiplex PCR, while the TCRdb copy is restricted to in-frame clones and leaves out a portion. Of approximately 77,000 clones in the sample, over 85% were seen once. Sequenced material: CD4+ or CD8+ T cells sorted from blood, taken in a trial of the OX40 agonist ivuxolimab. The sequence came from an adult with an advanced solid tumor such as melanoma, head and neck, liver or kidney cancer. V is TRBV5-1 and J is TRBJ2-7, with D tentatively TRBD2 (6 bases). CDR3 sequence reads: CASSSRESHYEQYF. CDR3 nucleotide sequence: TGCGCCAGCAGCTCACGGGAGAGCCACTACGAGCAGTACTTC.